This is a list of T cell receptor beta chains from one sample in a study of early T cells in non-severe SARS-CoV-2 infection. TCRdb used MiXCR to reprocess the 5' RACE reads, holding one entry per CDR3 protein. The table lists just under 65,000 distinct CDR3 sequences, roughly 9% of them singletons. The sample in question was whole blood, obtained at baseline. Source of these receptors: an adult who was a healthcare worker with PCR-confirmed SARS-CoV-2 infection or an uninfected control (not recorded which). CDR3s include the opening cysteine and the closing phenylalanine or tryptophan. The order of the fields is CDR3 protein, CDR3 DNA, J gene, clone size, D gene, V gene. A D gene is named only where the DNA matches it firmly. The size entry is marked missing in some rows and otherwise reads once, few, many or a size class.

CDR3 protein: CSAQTTGSANSPLHF; CDR3 DNA: TGCAGTGCTCAAACAACAGGGAGTGCTAATTCACCCCTCCACTTT; J gene: TRBJ1-6; clone size: few; D gene: .; V gene: TRBV20-1
CDR3 protein: CSAHLKLRTDSPLHF; CDR3 DNA: TGCAGTGCTCATCTTAAACTAAGAACCGATTCACCCCTCCACTTT; J gene: TRBJ1-6; clone size: .; D gene: .; V gene: TRBV20-1
CDR3 protein: CASSVDIAASYEQYF; CDR3 DNA: TGCGCCAGCAGCGTGGACATTGCTGCATCCTACGAGCAGTACTTC; J gene: TRBJ2-7; clone size: .; D gene: .; V gene: TRBV5-1
CDR3 protein: CSARGQPEAFF; CDR3 DNA: TGCAGTGCTAGGGGACAGCCTGAAGCTTTCTTT; J gene: TRBJ1-1; clone size: many; D gene: TRBD1; V gene: TRBV20-1
CDR3 protein: CSGRLAGEGEQYF; CDR3 DNA: TGCAGCGGTCGACTAGCGGGAGAAGGAGAGCAGTACTTC; J gene: TRBJ2-7; clone size: few; D gene: TRBD2; V gene: TRBV29-1
CDR3 protein: CASSLSGLASDTQYF; CDR3 DNA: TGTGCCAGCAGCTTAAGCGGTTTGGCTTCAGATACGCAGTATTTT; J gene: TRBJ2-3; clone size: .; D gene: .; V gene: TRBV7-8
CDR3 protein: CASSLVQGADTDTQYF; CDR3 DNA: TGTGCCAGCAGCTTAGTTCAGGGGGCTGATACAGATACGCAGTATTTT; J gene: TRBJ2-3; clone size: few; D gene: TRBD1; V gene: TRBV7-8
CDR3 protein: CASSGGSGRYNEQFF; CDR3 DNA: TGTGCCAGTTCCGGTGGGAGCGGGAGGTACAATGAGCAGTTCTTC; J gene: TRBJ2-1; clone size: .; D gene: TRBD2; V gene: TRBV19
CDR3 protein: CASSLGHSSTEAFF; CDR3 DNA: TGTGCCAGCAGCCTAGGACACTCTTCCACTGAAGCTTTCTTT; J gene: TRBJ1-1; clone size: .; D gene: .; V gene: TRBV11-2
CDR3 protein: CASSSGLAGKRSEQFF; CDR3 DNA: TGTGCCAGCAGCTCAGGACTAGCGGGAAAAAGGTCTGAGCAGTTCTTC; J gene: TRBJ2-1; clone size: many; D gene: TRBD2; V gene: TRBV7-2
CDR3 protein: CAWSVAGTGTYEQYF; CDR3 DNA: TGTGCCTGGAGTGTAGCGGGGACAGGCACCTACGAGCAGTACTTC; J gene: TRBJ2-7; clone size: .; D gene: .; V gene: TRBV30
CDR3 protein: CASSSLGRGEPSSYEQYF; CDR3 DNA: TGTGCCAGCAGCTCGCTGGGACGCGGGGAACCGAGCTCCTACGAGCAGTACTTC; J gene: TRBJ2-7; clone size: few; D gene: .; V gene: TRBV5-5
CDR3 protein: CASSQVHEQFF; CDR3 DNA: TGTGCCAGCAGCCAAGTGCATGAGCAGTTCTTC; J gene: TRBJ2-1; clone size: .; D gene: .; V gene: TRBV3-1
CDR3 protein: CASSLGNGYEQYF; CDR3 DNA: TGCGCCAGCAGCTTGGGCAACGGCTACGAGCAGTACTTC; J gene: TRBJ2-7; clone size: few; D gene: .; V gene: TRBV5-1
CDR3 protein: CASSQDSNEQYF; CDR3 DNA: TGTGCCAGCTCACAAGACAGTAACGAGCAGTACTTC; J gene: TRBJ2-7; clone size: .; D gene: .; V gene: TRBV18
CDR3 protein: CASSVQTSGNTIYF; CDR3 DNA: TGTGCCAGCAGCGTACAGACCTCTGGAAACACCATATATTTT; J gene: TRBJ1-3; clone size: few; D gene: .; V gene: TRBV9
CDR3 protein: CASSPGGDEQYF; CDR3 DNA: TGTGCCAGCAGCCCCGGGGGAGACGAGCAGTACTTC; J gene: TRBJ2-7; clone size: .; D gene: .; V gene: TRBV7-8
CDR3 protein: CASSLNFGGENEQFF; CDR3 DNA: TGTGCCAGCAGCTTAAACTTTGGGGGGGAGAATGAGCAGTTCTTC; J gene: TRBJ2-1; clone size: few; D gene: TRBD2; V gene: TRBV7-6
CDR3 protein: CASSVGGANNEQFF; CDR3 DNA: TGTGCCAGCAGTGTTGGCGGGGCTAACAATGAGCAGTTCTTC; J gene: TRBJ2-1; clone size: .; D gene: .; V gene: TRBV25-1
CDR3 protein: CASSEVASGRPGGELFF; CDR3 DNA: TGTGCCAGCAGTGAAGTCGCTAGCGGGAGGCCCGGCGGGGAGCTGTTTTTT; J gene: TRBJ2-2; clone size: many; D gene: TRBD2; V gene: TRBV2
CDR3 protein: CASSVGQGANYGYTF; CDR3 DNA: TGTGCCAGCAGCGTAGGACAGGGGGCCAACTATGGCTACACCTTC; J gene: TRBJ1-2; clone size: many; D gene: TRBD1; V gene: TRBV9
CDR3 protein: CASSQERLAATQYF; CDR3 DNA: TGTGCCAGCAGCCAAGAGCGGCTAGCTGCGACCCAGTACTTC; J gene: TRBJ2-5; clone size: .; D gene: .; V gene: TRBV3-1
CDR3 protein: CASSLTGMNTEAFF; CDR3 DNA: TGTGCCAGCAGCCTGACAGGCATGAACACTGAAGCTTTCTTT; J gene: TRBJ1-1; clone size: many; D gene: .; V gene: TRBV5-1
CDR3 protein: CASRAGPTGEQYF; CDR3 DNA: TGTGCCAGCCGGGCCGGTCCCACCGGGGAGCAGTACTTC; J gene: TRBJ2-7; clone size: many; D gene: .; V gene: TRBV2
CDR3 protein: CASSSRGEAYEQYF; CDR3 DNA: TGTGCCAGCAGCTCTCGGGGGGAAGCCTACGAGCAGTACTTC; J gene: TRBJ2-7; clone size: .; D gene: TRBD2; V gene: TRBV7-6
CDR3 protein: CAWDALRGAVYF; CDR3 DNA: TGTGCCTGGGACGCCCTCAGGGGTGCTGTGTACTTC; J gene: TRBJ2-7; clone size: .; D gene: .; V gene: TRBV30
CDR3 protein: CASSYSGLAGGPTDTQYF; CDR3 DNA: TGTGCCAGCAGTTACTCGGGACTAGCGGGAGGGCCCACAGATACGCAGTATTTT; J gene: TRBJ2-3; clone size: .; D gene: TRBD2; V gene: TRBV6-6
CDR3 protein: CASSIRGANEQFF; CDR3 DNA: TGTGCCAGTAGTATTCGTGGGGCAAATGAGCAGTTCTTC; J gene: TRBJ2-1; clone size: few; D gene: .; V gene: TRBV19
CDR3 protein: CASRRDRGHDYEQYF; CDR3 DNA: TGTGCCAGCAGACGCGACAGGGGCCACGACTACGAGCAGTACTTC; J gene: TRBJ2-7; clone size: many; D gene: TRBD1; V gene: TRBV6-5
CDR3 protein: CASCGRGASTEAFF; CDR3 DNA: TGTGCCAGCTGCGGAAGGGGGGCGAGCACTGAAGCTTTCTTT; J gene: TRBJ1-1; clone size: .; D gene: .; V gene: TRBV14
CDR3 protein: CASTLPPGPYGYTF; CDR3 DNA: TGTGCCAGCACCCTCCCTCCGGGACCCTATGGCTACACCTTC; J gene: TRBJ1-2; clone size: .; D gene: .; V gene: TRBV12-3/TRBV12-4
CDR3 protein: CASSLTEESYNEQFF; CDR3 DNA: TGTGCCAGCAGTTTAACCGAGGAGTCCTACAATGAGCAGTTCTTC; J gene: TRBJ2-1; clone size: few; D gene: .; V gene: TRBV27
CDR3 protein: CSVEHASTDTQYF; CDR3 DNA: TGCAGCGTTGAACACGCTAGCACAGATACGCAGTATTTT; J gene: TRBJ2-3; clone size: few; D gene: .; V gene: TRBV29-1